This T cell receptor beta chain was profiled in a study of blood T cell repertoires in COVID-19. Study-wide context: Spain, Italy and the United States supplied samples that represented acute and convalescent COVID-19. In each case, the material was cDNA or gDNA derived from T cells, B-cell-depleted T cells, or PBMCs.

In the authors' workflow: Reference gene primer amplification in the assay estimated nucleated cell counts. TCRdb's table, derived via immunoSEQ multiplex PCR, lists solely in-frame clones and lacks some. Clonal size and the V and J genes are those of that table, whereas D and trimming came from the DNA. Of about 220,000 clones in the sample, approximately 83% are singletons; the top ten hold 3% to 3.5%. The origin of this receptor is a woman younger than 45 who had recovered from COVID-19. Sequenced input: peripheral blood.

In DNA form, the CDR3 reads TGTGCCAGCAGTCGGGGGGACAGGGACGGCGGGGAGCTGTTTTTT. It codes for CASSRGDRDGGELFF. The chain employs TRBV28 and TRBJ2-2; 9 bases fit TRBD1. This CDR3 comprises 15 residues. With 5 bases clipped from V and 7 bases from J, the junction kept 8 bases outside the gene matches. Germline V lookup: CDR1 MDHEN, CDR2 SYDVKM.